The count of the clone carrying this TCR beta chain is one. V gave up 1 base and J gave up 0 bases, with 9 bases separating them. The CDR3 consists of 15 residues. Germline CDR1 reads MNHEY; CDR2 reads SMNVEV (reference sequence). TCRdb keeps only in-frame clones here, not all; method: immunoSEQ multiplex PCR. The profile shows about 64,000 clones, about 87% of them singletons. This record belongs to a study of OX40 agonist ivuxolimab in advanced cancers. Study summary: Patients treated during dose escalation were battling hepatocellular carcinoma, melanoma, renal cell or head and neck cancer.

The sequence was obtained from an adult with an advanced solid tumor such as melanoma, head and neck, liver or kidney cancer. The V call is TRBV27, the J call TRBJ2-5; D remains ambiguous. This specimen consisted of CD4+ or CD8+ T cells sorted from blood, obtained in a trial of the OX40 agonist ivuxolimab. The CDR3: CASSLLGSYQETQYF. In DNA, the CDR3 is TGTGCCAGCAGTTTATTGGGGTCGTACCAAGAGACCCAGTACTTC.